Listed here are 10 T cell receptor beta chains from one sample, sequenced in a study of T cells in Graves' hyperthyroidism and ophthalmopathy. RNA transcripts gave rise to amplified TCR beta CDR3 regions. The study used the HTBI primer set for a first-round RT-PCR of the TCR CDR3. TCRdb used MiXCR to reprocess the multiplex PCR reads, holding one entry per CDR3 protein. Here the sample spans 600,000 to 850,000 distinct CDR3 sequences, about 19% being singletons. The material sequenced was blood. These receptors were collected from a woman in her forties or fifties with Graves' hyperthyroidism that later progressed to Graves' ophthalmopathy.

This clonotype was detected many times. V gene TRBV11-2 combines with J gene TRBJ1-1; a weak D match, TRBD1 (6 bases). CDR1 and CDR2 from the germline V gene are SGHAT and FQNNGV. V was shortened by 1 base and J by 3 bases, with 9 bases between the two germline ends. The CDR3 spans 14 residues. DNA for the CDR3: TGTGCCAGCAGCTTAGCCCGACAGGACACTGAAGCTTTCTTT. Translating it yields CASSLARQDTEAFF.

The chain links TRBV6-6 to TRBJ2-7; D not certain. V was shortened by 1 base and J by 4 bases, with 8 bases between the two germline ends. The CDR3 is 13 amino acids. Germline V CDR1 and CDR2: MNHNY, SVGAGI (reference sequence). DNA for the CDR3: TGTGCCAGCAGTTACTTACTACCTTACGAGCAGTACTTC. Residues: CASSYLLPYEQYF.

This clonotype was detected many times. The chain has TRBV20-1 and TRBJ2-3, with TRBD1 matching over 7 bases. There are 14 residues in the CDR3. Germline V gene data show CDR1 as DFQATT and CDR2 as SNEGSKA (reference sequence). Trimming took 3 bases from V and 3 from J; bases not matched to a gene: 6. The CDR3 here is CSARLTGRTDTQYF. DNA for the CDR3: TGCAGTGCTAGGTTGACAGGGCGGACAGATACGCAGTATTTT.

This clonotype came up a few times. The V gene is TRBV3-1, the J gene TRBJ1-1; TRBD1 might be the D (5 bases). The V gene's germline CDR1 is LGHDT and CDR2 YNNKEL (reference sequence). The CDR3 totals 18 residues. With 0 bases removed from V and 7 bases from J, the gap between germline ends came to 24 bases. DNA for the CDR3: TGTGCCAGCAGCCAAGATCGGGGGGGGATCGGGGTCCCTCTTGAAGCTTTCTTT. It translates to CASSQDRGGIGVPLEAFF.

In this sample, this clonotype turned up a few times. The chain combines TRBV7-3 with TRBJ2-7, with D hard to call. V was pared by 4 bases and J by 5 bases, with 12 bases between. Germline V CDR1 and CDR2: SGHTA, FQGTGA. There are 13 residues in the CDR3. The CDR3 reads CASSSEATHEQYF. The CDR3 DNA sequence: TGTGCCAGCAGCTCCGAAGCAACCCACGAGCAGTACTTC.

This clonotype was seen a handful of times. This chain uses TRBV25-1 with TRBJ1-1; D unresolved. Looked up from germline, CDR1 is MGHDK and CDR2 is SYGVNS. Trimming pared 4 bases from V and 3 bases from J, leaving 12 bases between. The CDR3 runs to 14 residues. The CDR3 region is CASSAYSGDTEAFF. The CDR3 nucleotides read TGTGCCAGCAGTGCTTACAGTGGGGACACTGAAGCTTTCTTT.

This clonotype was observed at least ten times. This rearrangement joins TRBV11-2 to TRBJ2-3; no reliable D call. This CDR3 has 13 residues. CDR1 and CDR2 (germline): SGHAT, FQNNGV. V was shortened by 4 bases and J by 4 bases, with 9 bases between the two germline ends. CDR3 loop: CASSWALADTQYF. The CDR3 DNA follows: TGTGCCAGCAGCTGGGCATTGGCAGATACGCAGTATTTT.

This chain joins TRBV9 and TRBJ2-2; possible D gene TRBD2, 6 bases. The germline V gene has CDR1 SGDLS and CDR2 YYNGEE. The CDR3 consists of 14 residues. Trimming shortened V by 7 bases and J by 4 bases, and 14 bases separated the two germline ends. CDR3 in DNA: TGTGCCAGCGGGCAGGAGGGAGGCACCGGGGAGCTGTTTTTT. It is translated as CASGQEGGTGELFF.

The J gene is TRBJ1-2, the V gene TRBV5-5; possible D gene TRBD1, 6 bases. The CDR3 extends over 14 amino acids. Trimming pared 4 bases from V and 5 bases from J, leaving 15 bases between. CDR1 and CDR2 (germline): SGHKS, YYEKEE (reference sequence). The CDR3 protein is CASSRGAGEYGYTF. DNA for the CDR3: TGTGCCAGCAGCCGGGGGGCAGGGGAATATGGCTACACCTTC.

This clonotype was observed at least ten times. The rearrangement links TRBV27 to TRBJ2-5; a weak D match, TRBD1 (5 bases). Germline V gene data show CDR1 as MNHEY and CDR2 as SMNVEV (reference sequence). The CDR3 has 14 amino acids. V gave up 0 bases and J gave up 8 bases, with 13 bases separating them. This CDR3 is CASSLSWQGQTQYF. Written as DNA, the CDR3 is TGTGCCAGCAGTTTATCGTGGCAGGGTCAAACCCAGTACTTC.